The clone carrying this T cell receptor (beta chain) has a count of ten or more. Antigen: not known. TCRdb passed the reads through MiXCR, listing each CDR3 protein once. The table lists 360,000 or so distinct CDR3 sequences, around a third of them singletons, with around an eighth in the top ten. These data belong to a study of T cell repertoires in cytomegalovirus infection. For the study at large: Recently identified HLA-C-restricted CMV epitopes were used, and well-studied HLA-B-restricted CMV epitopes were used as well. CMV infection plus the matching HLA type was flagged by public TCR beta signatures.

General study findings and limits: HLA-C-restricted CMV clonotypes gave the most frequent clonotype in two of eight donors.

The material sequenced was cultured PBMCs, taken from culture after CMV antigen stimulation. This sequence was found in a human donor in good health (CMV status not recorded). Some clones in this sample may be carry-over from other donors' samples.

In nucleotides, the CDR3 is TGTGCCAGCAGGATCGGACAGGACGGGCGCTACACCTTC. Translating it yields CASRIGQDGRYTF. This chain connects TRBV28 to TRBJ1-2; TRBD1 matches at 7 bases. Germline CDR1 and CDR2: MDHEN and SYDVKM. CDR3 length: 13 amino acids. The ends lost 6 bases at V and 9 bases at J; junction bases unmatched: 10.